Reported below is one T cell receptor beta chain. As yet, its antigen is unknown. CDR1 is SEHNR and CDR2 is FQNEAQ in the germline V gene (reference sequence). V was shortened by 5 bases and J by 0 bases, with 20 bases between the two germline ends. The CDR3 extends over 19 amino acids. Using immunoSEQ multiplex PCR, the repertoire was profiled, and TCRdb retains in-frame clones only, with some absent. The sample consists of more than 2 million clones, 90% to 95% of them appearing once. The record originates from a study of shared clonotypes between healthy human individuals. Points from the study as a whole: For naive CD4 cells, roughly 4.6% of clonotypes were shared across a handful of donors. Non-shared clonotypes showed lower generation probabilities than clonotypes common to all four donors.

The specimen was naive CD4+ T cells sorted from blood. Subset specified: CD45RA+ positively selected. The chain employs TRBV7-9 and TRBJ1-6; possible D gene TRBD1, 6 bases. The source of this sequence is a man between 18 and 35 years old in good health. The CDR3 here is CASSPPGTLQPSYNSPLHF. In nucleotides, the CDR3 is TGTGCCAGCAGCCCGCCCGGGACACTTCAGCCCTCCTATAATTCACCCCTCCACTTT. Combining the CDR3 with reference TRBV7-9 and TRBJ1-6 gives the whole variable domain DTGVSQNPRHKITKRGQNVTFRCDPISEHNRLYWYRQTLGQGPEFLTYFQNEAQLEKSRLLSDRFSAERPKGSFSTLEIQRTEQGDSAMYLCASSPPGTLQPSYNSPLHFGNGTRLTVT.